This T cell receptor beta chain derives from a study of neurological immune-mediated disorders. General observations from the study: When the repertoires were grouped phylogenetically, those of 18 of the 34 multiple sclerosis patients came together in a single cluster of related CDR3 sequences, which points to a possible repertoire-level signature. Expanded clones shared no identical CDR3 amino acid sequences across subjects, which suggested private TCR-beta repertoires in all groups.

The time point here: longitudinal time-point 3. This CDR3 comprises 14 residues. V lost 2 bases to trimming and J lost 6 bases; unmatched junction nucleotides: 1. In germline, CDR1 is ENHRY, CDR2 SYGVKD. Of note for this clonotype: Its antigen is not identified.

With 10-nucleotide random UMIs included, cDNA was synthesized by 5'RACE. Every sequencing run drew on 15-18 subjects and yielded over 160 million TCR-beta sequences. TCRdb processed the 5' RACE reads anew with MiXCR; each CDR3 protein has one entry. The data hold approximately 80,000 distinct CDR3 sequences, with 4.3% observed a single time. This clonotype originated in a woman aged 55-75 years with multiple sclerosis. This rearrangement joins TRBV10-3 to TRBJ1-4, with 9 bases identical to TRBD1. Sequenced: PBMCs. The CDR3 reads CAISETGGHEKLFF. Here the CDR3 DNA reads TGTGCCATCAGTGAGACAGGGGGCCATGAAAAACTGTTTTTT.